This T cell receptor beta chain originates from a study of cytomegalovirus exposure and HLA in healthy donors. Study-level information: The approximately 130 validation repertoires were reported in a later analysis to have been generated on the same platform as the 666 first-cohort repertoires.

TCRdb's table, derived via immunoSEQ multiplex PCR, lists solely in-frame clones and lacks some. Seen here are around 230,000 clones, approximately 84% observed once, and the top ten hold 1% to 1.5%. This clone was seen a few times. As yet, its antigen is unknown. Study conclusions and caveats: According to a subsequent analysis, TCR clusters identified in the first cohort showed a tendency to co-occur across the approximately 110 validation repertoires. In vitro confirmation showed three CMV-associated chains to be CMV antigen specific. Most TCR sequences showed up rarely, but some public TCRs showed up in many donors.

This CDR3 is 13 amino acids long. V lost 8 bases and J lost 4, with 17 bases in between. CDR1 and CDR2 (germline): GTSNPN, SVGIG (reference sequence). Sequenced: PBMCs. This receptor was taken from a woman aged 25 to 39 in good health and CMV-seropositive. The chain is built from TRBV30 and TRBJ1-2, with D possibly TRBD1 on 5 matching bases. CDR3 loop: CALDRRDGYGYTF. In DNA, the CDR3 is TGTGCCCTGGACCGGCGGGACGGCTATGGCTACACCTTC.